Shown below are 10 T cell receptor beta chains from a single sample sequenced in a study of control samples from healthy donors and cancer patients. Clones were read by immunoSEQ multiplex PCR, and TCRdb kept only the in-frame ones, dropping some. The sample includes about 28,000 clones, 90% to 95% of them seen just once. The material sequenced was PBMCs. The receptors were gathered from a man aged 45-60 years with lung cancer.

The rearrangement joins TRBV6-5 to TRBJ1-3; no clear D gene. V lost 5 bases to trimming and J lost 2 bases, with 13 bases between them. Germline V CDR1 and CDR2: MNHEY, SVGAGI. The length of the CDR3 is 15 residues. The CDR3, as DNA: TGTGCCAGCAGTAAGAGGGCAGGTACTGGAAACACCATATATTTT. Translated, it gives CASSKRAGTGNTIYF.

The V gene is TRBV5-1, the J gene TRBJ2-3; D gene unclear. CDR1 is SGHRS and CDR2 is YFSETQ in the germline V gene. Trimming pared 4 bases from V and 2 bases from J, leaving 11 bases between. This CDR3 is built from 14 residues. As DNA, the CDR3 is TGCGCCAGCAGCATTTCGCGGCCCACAGATACGCAGTATTTT. It yields the protein CASSISRPTDTQYF.

As DNA, the CDR3 is TGTGCCAGCAGCAAAGGTGACAGGGCGGGACAGCCCCAGCATTTT. Translated, it gives CASSKGDRAGQPQHF. The V and J genes are TRBV21-1 and TRBJ1-5; the listed D gene, TRBD1, was not tested against the DNA. TRBV21-1 is designated a pseudogene. The CDR3 is made up of 15 amino acids.

This chain joins TRBV19 and TRBJ2-5, with a possible D match to TRBD1 (6 bases). In germline, CDR1 is LNHDA, CDR2 SQIVND (reference sequence). The V end lost 4 bases, the J end lost 5 bases, and 17 bases lay between the germline ends. The CDR3 loop spans 15 amino acids. Here the CDR3 reads CASSTQLDRPETQYF. DNA of the CDR3: TGTGCCAGTAGTACCCAACTCGACAGGCCTGAGACCCAGTACTTC.

The rearrangement links TRBV5-1 to TRBJ2-7; TRBD2 aligns across 8 bases. V was clipped by 0 bases and J by 4 bases; unmatched bases: 6. The germline V gene has CDR1 SGHRS and CDR2 YFSETQ. This CDR3 region has 15 residues. The CDR3 nucleotides are TGCGCCAGCAGCTTGGTATCGGGGGGGCCATACGAGCAGTACTTC. It encodes CASSLVSGGPYEQYF.

This chain connects TRBV3-1 (or the pseudogene TRBV3-2) to TRBJ2-5; D might be TRBD1 (6 bases). The CDR3 extends over 13 amino acids. From germline, CDR1 is LGHDT and CDR2 YNNKEL (reference sequence). Trimming pared 4 bases from V and 13 bases from J, leaving 19 bases between. The CDR3 region has the DNA TGTGCCAGCAGCCCCCGGGACACCCGTGGCCTGTACTTC. Translated: CASSPRDTRGLYF.

The chain employs TRBV6-5 and TRBJ1-6; D unresolved. In germline, CDR1 is MNHEY, CDR2 SVGAGI. The germline V and J ends were trimmed by 4 bases and 9 bases, with 13 bases remaining between them. The CDR3 is 14 residues long. CDR3 in amino acids: CASSSGQRSSPLHF. The CDR3 nucleotides read TGTGCCAGCAGTTCCGGCCAAAGAAGTTCACCCCTCCACTTT.

This rearrangement joins TRBV6-4 to TRBJ1-2, with 9 bases identical to TRBD1. The trim removed 6 bases at V and 3 bases at J, leaving 5 bases unmatched. CDR1 MRHNA and CDR2 SNTAGT come from the germline V gene. The length of the CDR3 is 14 residues. Here the CDR3 reads CASRLGQGDYGYTF. CDR3 DNA: TGTGCCAGCAGACTGGGACAGGGTGACTATGGCTACACCTTC.

This sequence joins TRBV6-6 and TRBJ1-1, with D perhaps matching TRBD1 (5 bases). Trimming pared 2 bases from V and 3 bases from J, leaving 10 bases between. The CDR3 sequence is 14 residues long. CDR1 MNHNY and CDR2 SVGAGI come from the germline V gene (reference sequence). CDR3 sequence reads: CASSYPGKDTEAFF. The CDR3, as DNA: TGTGCCAGCAGTTACCCAGGGAAGGACACTGAAGCTTTCTTT.

The V gene is TRBV7-8, the J gene TRBJ1-1, with no clear D. This CDR3 has 13 amino acids. V lost 2 bases to trimming and J lost 3 bases, with 7 bases between them. The germline gives CDR1 SGHVS, CDR2 FQNEAQ. The CDR3, as DNA: TGTGCCAGCAGCTTATTAGTAGACACTGAAGCTTTCTTT. Protein product: CASSLLVDTEAFF.